The 30 T cell receptor beta chains given below trace back to one sample, sequenced in a study of Graves' ophthalmopathy and Graves' hyperthyroidism (dated by TCRdb to the late 2010s). The reads were generated on an Illumina HiSeq 2000. TCR beta CDR3 regions were amplified from RNA transcripts for repertoire sequencing. The first round was an RT-PCR using HTBI primers with the Qiagen OneStep RT-PCR kit, and this first round was followed by a second-round multiplex PCR, then size selection and purification. The raw public reads went through TCRdb reprocessing: fastp at Q25, MiXCR clone calling, in-frame beta chains kept. Rows are combined by CDR3 protein, so each entry shows the most common genes and DNA. Recorded for this sample are approximately 700,000 distinct CDR3 sequences; 35% to 50% of them occurred a single time. Around 3% of the sample is in the top ten clones. The sequenced material came from peripheral blood. The receptors stem from an adult man with Graves' ophthalmopathy.

The V and J genes are TRBV4-1 and TRBJ1-5; a possible D gene is TRBD1 (6 bases). The CDR3 length is 16 residues. Trimming took 0 bases from V and 3 from J, leaving 12 bases between them. From germline, CDR1 is MGHRA and CDR2 YSYEKL. The CDR3 DNA reads as TGCGCCAGCAGCCAAGACCAAACAGGGAACAATCAGCCCCAGCATTTT. It encodes CASSQDQTGNNQPQHF.

The chain is built from TRBV25-1 and TRBJ1-2; D remains ambiguous. V lost 1 base and J lost 2, with 8 bases in between. The V gene's germline CDR1 is MGHDK and CDR2 SYGVNS. This CDR3 has 14 amino acids. The CDR3 DNA sequence: TGTGCCAGCAGTGAATCGCAGGCAAACTATGGCTACACCTTC. Translating it yields CASSESQANYGYTF.

This clonotype was seen ten or more times. The genes are TRBV7-8 and TRBJ1-1, with 8 bases matching TRBD1. The germline V gene encodes CDR1 SGHVS and CDR2 FQNEAQ. The J segment lost 5 bases and the V segment lost 0 bases, leaving 5 bases of the junction unmatched. The CDR3 loop spans 15 amino acids. CDR3 sequence reads: CASSLAQGVGTEAFF. The CDR3 coding sequence is TGTGCCAGCAGCTTAGCACAGGGGGTAGGGACTGAAGCTTTCTTT.

A note on this clonotype: A read error may explain this, as a much larger clone is one base away. V gene TRBV15 combines with J gene TRBJ1-5; 9 nucleotides agree with TRBD1. V shed 1 base, J shed 2 bases, and the junction held 0 bases outside the gene matches. Germline CDR1 LNHNV, CDR2 YYDKDF (reference sequence). The CDR3 has 15 amino acids. The CDR3 loop is CATSRGQGGNQPQHF. For the CDR3, the DNA is TGTGCCACCAGCAGAGGACAGGGGGGCAATCAGCCCCAGCATTTT.

Of note for this clonotype: Here the CDR3 omits its conserved ending phenylalanine or tryptophan, so a read error is the likely source. This rearrangement joins TRBV11-2 to TRBJ1-1; a weak D match, TRBD1 (5 bases). V was trimmed by 0 bases and J by 0 bases, leaving 8 bases between them. The CDR3 spans 15 residues. The germline V gene has CDR1 SGHAT and CDR2 FQNNGV. CDR3 loop: CASSLERDLNTEAFL. The CDR3 nucleotides are TGTGCCAGCAGCTTAGAGAGGGACTTGAACACTGAAGCTTTCCTT.

The chain has TRBV2 and TRBJ2-5, with TRBD1 matching over 10 bases. The CDR3 is 14 residues long. Germline assignment: CDR1 SNHLY and CDR2 FYNNEI. Germline trimming cut 6 bases from V and 6 bases from J; bases unmatched to any gene: 7. The CDR3 sequence: CASSPGQGSKTQYF. DNA of the CDR3: TGTGCCAGCAGCCCGGGACAGGGGTCGAAGACCCAGTACTTC.

This clonotype was seen at least ten times. The V gene is TRBV5-8, the J gene TRBJ1-2; maybe TRBD1 (5 bases). Trimming pared 3 bases from V and 1 base from J, leaving 7 bases between. This CDR3 is 13 amino acids long. Germline V gene data show CDR1 as SGHTS and CDR2 as YDEGEE. CDR3 nucleotides: TGTGCCAGCAGCTCGGGACTTAACTATGGCTACACCTTC. Its protein is CASSSGLNYGYTF.

The rearrangement links TRBV11-2 to TRBJ2-5, with TRBD2 matching over 9 bases. The CDR3 covers 16 residues. Germline loops: CDR1 SGHAT, CDR2 FQNNGV. With V trimmed by 6 bases and J by 7 bases, 15 bases remained unmatched. This CDR3 reads CASSHKSGGPALTQYF. The CDR3 region has the DNA TGTGCCAGCAGTCATAAAAGCGGGGGGCCGGCCCTGACCCAGTACTTC.

J is TRBJ1-5 and V is TRBV19; D may be TRBD1 (5 bases). V gave up 11 bases and J gave up 0 bases, with 11 bases separating them. The germline V gene has CDR1 LNHDA and CDR2 SQIVND (reference sequence). This CDR3 region has 13 residues. Here the CDR3 DNA reads TGTGCCTGGAGCAGGGCTAGCAATCAGCCCCAGCATTTT. Encoded protein: CAWSRASNQPQHF.

Comment on this clonotype: A junction end diverges from the germline sequence, so it may reflect a read error. V gene TRBV7-2 combines with J gene TRBJ2-2, with 7 nucleotides matching TRBD2. The germline gives CDR1 SGHTA, CDR2 FQGNSA. This CDR3 contains 16 residues. CDR3 residues: CASSLLAATNTGEPFF. The CDR3, as DNA: TGTGCCAGCAGCCTCCTAGCGGCTACGAACACCGGGGAGCCGTTTTTT. Variable domain in full (rest from reference TRBV7-2 and TRBJ2-2): GAGVSQSPSNKVTEKGKDVELRCDPISGHTALYWYRQSLGQGLEFLIYFQGNSAPDKSGLPSDRFSAERTGGSVSTLTIQRTQQEDSAVYLCASSLLAATNTGEPFFGEGSRLTVL.

At least ten counts were recorded for this clonotype. The rearrangement uses TRBV7-8 and TRBJ2-2, with D possibly matching TRBD1 (6 bases). Between the trimmed V and J ends, which lost 1 base and 0 bases, there was a span of 15 bases. This CDR3 has 18 amino acids. Germline values: CDR1 SGHVS, CDR2 FQNEAQ. In nucleotides, the CDR3 is TGTGCCAGCAGCTTAGGTCCAGGGGCCCACCCGAACACCGGGGAGCTGTTTTTT. Protein: CASSLGPGAHPNTGELFF. Complete variable domain (other parts from reference TRBV7-8 and TRBJ2-2): GAGVSQSPRYKVAKRGQDVALRCDPISGHVSLFWYQQALGQGPEFLTYFQNEAQLDKSGLPSDRFFAERPEGSVSTLKIQRTQQEDSAVYLCASSLGPGAHPNTGELFFGEGSRLTVL.

About this clonotype: The conserved final phenylalanine or tryptophan is absent from the CDR3, which likely points to a read error. Because the CDR3's place on the DNA is in doubt, the DNA is left out and the CDR3 is given as listed by TCRdb. V is TRBV29-1 and J is TRBJ2-6. Germline lookup yields CDR1 SQVTM and CDR2 ANQGSEA. Including both end residues, the CDR3 is 8 amino acids long. Here the CDR3 reads CSVGRSGT.

This clonotype was seen only a few times. This chain links TRBV12-5 with TRBJ1-5; 7 nucleotides line up with TRBD1. The V segment lost 5 bases and the J segment 11 bases; nucleotides outside the gene matches: 12. This CDR3 has 14 amino acids. The V gene's germline CDR1 is LGHNT and CDR2 FRNRAP. CDR3: CASGPGTDPEAQHF. Here the CDR3 DNA reads TGTGCTAGTGGTCCCGGGACAGACCCAGAGGCCCAGCATTTT.

This clonotype was seen at least ten times. The chain recombines TRBV20-1 with TRBJ1-2; TRBD1 matches at 8 bases. From germline, CDR1 is DFQATT and CDR2 SNEGSKA (reference sequence). CDR3 length: 12 amino acids. V gave up 5 bases and J gave up 4 bases; unmatched junction bases: 3. The CDR3 nucleotides are TGCAGTGCTCCAGGGGGCGGCTATGGCTACACCTTC. It specifies CSAPGGGYGYTF.

This clonotype was observed many times. This chain uses TRBV7-2 with TRBJ1-2, with a possible D match to TRBD1 (5 bases). Germline CDR1 is SGHTA and CDR2 is FQGNSA. The V end lost 1 base, the J end lost 4 bases, and 16 bases lay between the germline ends. There are 16 residues in the CDR3. CDR3 sequence: CASSLGRAGTLYGYTF. CDR3 nucleotides: TGTGCCAGCAGCTTAGGTAGGGCAGGGACTCTCTATGGCTACACCTTC.

This clonotype has at least ten counts. The chain carries TRBV10-2 and TRBJ2-2, with D perhaps TRBD1 or TRBD2 (6 bases each). Per the germline V gene, CDR1 is WSHSY and CDR2 is SAAADI. The CDR3 sequence is 14 residues long. V was trimmed by 8 bases and J by 6 bases, leaving 16 bases between them. DNA for the CDR3: TGCGCCAGCGGAGGGGACATTCCCCCCGGGGAGCTGTTTTTT. Protein: CASGGDIPPGELFF.

This clonotype was observed a handful of times. The gene calls are TRBV5-5 and TRBJ2-7; 9 bases match TRBD2. Trimming removed 0 bases from V and 9 bases from J; junction bases left unmatched: 7. Germline V gene data show CDR1 as SGHKS and CDR2 as YYEKEE (reference sequence). The CDR3 consists of 14 residues. CDR3 in DNA: TGTGCCAGCAGCTTGGATTCTAGCGGGGCCTGGCAGTACTTC. It yields the protein CASSLDSSGAWQYF.

This clonotype was recorded only once. Lacking the conserved final phenylalanine or tryptophan, this CDR3 likely reflects a read error. It is unclear where the CDR3 begins or ends on the DNA, so no DNA is shown, and the CDR3 is as TCRdb lists it. The genes are TRBV7-9 and TRBJ2-6. Germline CDR1 reads SEHNR; CDR2 reads FQNEAQ (reference sequence). 8 amino acids form the CDR3, both terminal residues included. This chain's CDR3 is CASSLQTS.

This clonotype came up many times. The rearrangement uses TRBV19 and TRBJ2-2; 8 positions match TRBD2. Germline trimming cut 3 bases from V and 5 bases from J; bases unmatched to any gene: 5. There are 15 residues in the CDR3. CDR1 and CDR2 (germline): LNHDA, SQIVND (reference sequence). CDR3 DNA: TGTGCCAGTAGTATGTTAGCGGGATTAACCGGGGAGCTGTTTTTT. It is translated as CASSMLAGLTGELFF.

In its sample, this clonotype was seen many times. This chain joins TRBV20-1 and TRBJ2-2, with D hard to call. The V end was cut by 0 bases, the J end by 2 bases, with 10 bases between. Germline CDR1 is DFQATT and CDR2 is SNEGSKA (reference sequence). The CDR3 has 15 amino acids. CDR3 loop: CSARDHRHNTGELFF. The CDR3 nucleotides read TGCAGTGCTAGAGATCACCGGCATAACACCGGGGAGCTGTTTTTT.

This clonotype was recorded many times. V usage is TRBV12-5 and J usage is TRBJ1-2; TRBD1 agrees at 7 bases. The J segment lost 4 bases and the V segment lost 5 bases, leaving 10 bases of the junction unmatched. Germline V lookup: CDR1 LGHNT, CDR2 FRNRAP. The CDR3 length is 15 residues. The CDR3 sequence: CASGGRQGSSYGYTF. As DNA, the CDR3 is TGTGCTAGTGGTGGCCGACAGGGTAGTAGCTATGGCTACACCTTC.

The chain combines TRBV19 with TRBJ2-2; a weak D match, TRBD1 (6 bases). Germline-derived CDR1 and CDR2 are LNHDA and SQIVND (reference sequence). The CDR3 extends over 13 amino acids. The V gene lost 6 bases and the J gene lost 3 bases, with 8 bases spanning the gap. CDR3: CASRDRHTGELFF. The CDR3 DNA reads as TGTGCCAGTAGGGACAGACACACCGGGGAGCTGTTTTTT.

This clonotype was recorded at least ten times. This chain links TRBV7-6 with TRBJ2-2, with D possibly being TRBD1 (5 bases). The CDR3 covers 16 residues. CDR1 is SGHVS and CDR2 is FNYEAQ in the germline V gene. Trimming took 2 bases from V and 2 from J, leaving 12 bases between them. The DNA of the CDR3 is TGTGCCAGCAGCTTAAGTGAAGGGGCTAACACCGGGGAGCTGTTTTTT. Amino acids: CASSLSEGANTGELFF.

DNA of the CDR3: TGTGCCAGCAGTTCCCTCTTCGGGGCGGGAGGGCACTGCGAACAGTACTTC. It translates to CASSSLFGAGGHCEQYF. This chain joins TRBV9 and TRBJ2-7; TRBD2 matches at 9 bases. The V gene's germline CDR1 is SGDLS and CDR2 YYNGEE. The junction had 22 bases not matched to a gene; V was cut back by 5 bases and J by 10 bases. This CDR3 contains 17 residues.

J is TRBJ2-2 and V is TRBV11-2; D remains unclear. The length of the CDR3 is 14 residues. V lost 5 bases and J 6 bases, leaving 13 bases between the germline ends. Per germline, CDR1 SGHAT and CDR2 FQNNGV. CDR3 sequence: CASSQDGFAGELFF. As DNA, the CDR3 is TGTGCCAGCAGCCAAGACGGGTTCGCCGGGGAGCTGTTTTTT.

This clonotype was seen a handful of times. This rearrangement joins TRBV12-5 to TRBJ1-5; D is uncertain. The CDR3 extends over 15 amino acids. The ends were cut back, 4 bases at V and 2 bases at J, with 12 bases in the middle. Germline assignment: CDR1 LGHNT and CDR2 FRNRAP. For the CDR3, the DNA is TGTGCTAGTGGTTCTACCCGGGTGGGCAATCAGCCCCAGCATTTT. Amino acids: CASGSTRVGNQPQHF.

This clonotype has ten or more counts. CDR3 in DNA: TGTGCCAGCAGTGATCAGGGGGGGGACACTGAAGCTTTCTTT. Its protein product is CASSDQGGDTEAFF. The rearrangement joins TRBV2 to TRBJ1-1; 7 bases fit TRBD1. The V and J ends lost 3 bases and 3 bases, in that order; junction bases with no gene match: 4. The germline V gene encodes CDR1 SNHLY and CDR2 FYNNEI. The CDR3 runs to 14 residues. Full variable domain (missing parts from reference TRBV2 and TRBJ1-1): EPEVTQTPSHQVTQMGQEVILRCVPISNHLYFYWYRQILGQKVEFLVSFYNNEISEKSEIFDDQFSVERPDGSNFTLKIRSTKLEDSAMYFCASSDQGGDTEAFFGQGTRLTVV.

This clonotype has ten or more counts. The gene calls are TRBV7-9 and TRBJ1-5; D is uncertain. CDR3 size: 14 residues. The V gene lost 5 bases and the J gene lost 6 bases, with 14 bases spanning the gap. CDR1 is SEHNR, CDR2 FQNEAQ, per germline (reference sequence). The CDR3 coding sequence is TGTGCCAGCAGCAGAGGTGGCGGGTTTCAGCCCCAGCATTTT. Protein: CASSRGGGFQPQHF. Based on the CDR3 plus reference TRBV7-9 and TRBJ1-5, the full variable domain is DTGVSQNPRHKITKRGQNVTFRCDPISEHNRLYWYRQTLGQGPEFLTYFQNEAQLEKSRLLSDRFSAERPKGSFSTLEIQRTEQGDSAMYLCASSRGGGFQPQHFGDGTRLSIL.

About this clonotype itself: This could be a read error, since a much larger clone is one nucleotide away. No DNA is shown, since the ends of the CDR3 on it are uncertain; the CDR3 is the one TCRdb lists. This chain joins TRBV29-1 and TRBJ2-7; no check of the table's D call, TRBD2, against the DNA was made. Germline V CDR1 and CDR2: SQVTM, ANQGSEA. With termini counted, the CDR3 has 15 amino acids. The chain's CDR3 is CSVEEVAGGIYEQCF.

The V gene is TRBV25-1, the J gene TRBJ2-3, with D perhaps given as TRBD1 or TRBD2 (5 bases each). The CDR3 has 15 amino acids. Trimming took off 6 bases at V and 3 bases at J, with 16 bases between the two ends. Germline lookup yields CDR1 MGHDK and CDR2 SYGVNS. The CDR3 nucleotides are TGTGCCAGCAGCGGGGCGCAGGGTAGGACAGATACGCAGTATTTT. Protein product: CASSGAQGRTDTQYF.